The 18 T cell receptor beta chains in this list originate from one sample, sequenced in a study of blood T cell repertoires in COVID-19. The data were produced by immunoSEQ multiplex PCR, yet TCRdb's version contains in-frame clones alone and is incomplete. The sample carries roughly 260,000 clones, 75% to 90% recorded once. Sequencing was performed on peripheral blood. All receptors derive from a woman in her forties with acute or convalescent COVID-19.

The V call is TRBV7-6, the J call TRBJ2-1, with D possibly TRBD2 on 5 matching bases. Germline V gene data show CDR1 as SGHVS and CDR2 as FNYEAQ. The CDR3 extends over 13 amino acids. V was trimmed by 5 bases and J by 6 bases, leaving 11 bases between them. The CDR3 bases are TGTGCCAGCAGCAATACTCGGGGCAATGAGCAGTTCTTC. This sequence encodes CASSNTRGNEQFF.

V is TRBV11-2 and J is TRBJ2-1; tentatively, D is TRBD1 (6 bases). The length of the CDR3 is 14 residues. Germline-derived CDR1 and CDR2 are SGHAT and FQNNGV. Trimming left V 10 bases short and J 7 bases short, with 20 bases between. This chain's CDR3 is CATVFYRDSNEQFF. CDR3 DNA sequence: TGTGCCACCGTCTTTTACAGGGATTCGAATGAGCAGTTCTTC.

V is TRBV5-5 and J is TRBJ2-7; TRBD1 matches 9 bases. The CDR3 spans 16 residues. The V gene end was trimmed by 2 bases and the J gene end by 3 bases; junction bases not matched to a gene: 9. From germline, CDR1 is SGHKS and CDR2 YYEKEE (reference sequence). The CDR3 DNA reads as TGTGCCAGCAGCTTTTCCTCGGGACAGGGCGTCTACGAGCAGTACGTC. Amino acids: CASSFSSGQGVYEQYV.

The gene calls are TRBV6-6 and TRBJ2-5, with TRBD1 matching over 7 bases. The CDR3 runs 14 residues. The germline CDR1 and CDR2 sequences are MNHNY and SVGAGI (reference sequence). After removal of 3 bases from V and 4 bases from J, the junction contained 5 bases not matched to a gene. The CDR3 loop reads CASSYDRGLETQYF. CDR3 nucleotides: TGTGCCAGCAGTTATGATAGGGGGCTAGAGACCCAGTACTTC.

This chain connects TRBV6-5 to TRBJ2-7, with TRBD1 matching over 10 bases. The CDR3 length is 15 residues. Germline trimming cut 6 bases from V and 0 bases from J; bases unmatched to any gene: 5. The germline gives CDR1 MNHEY, CDR2 SVGAGI. The CDR3 protein is CASRNRQGASYEQYV. CDR3 DNA sequence: TGTGCCAGCAGGAATAGACAGGGGGCCTCCTACGAGCAGTACGTC.

V usage is TRBV6-5 and J usage is TRBJ1-2; TRBD1 matches 10 bases. CDR3 length equals 15 residues. In germline, CDR1 is MNHEY, CDR2 SVGAGI. J gave up 8 bases and V 5 bases, and 11 bases lay outside the gene matches. The DNA of the CDR3 is TGTGCCAGCAGTCTCCGGTTGGACAGGGGGGACGGCTACACCTTC. Protein product: CASSLRLDRGDGYTF.

The rearrangement joins TRBV19 to TRBJ1-1, with 8 bases matching TRBD1. The CDR3 has 14 amino acids. Germline V gene lookup returns CDR1 LNHDA and CDR2 SQIVND (reference sequence). The V gene end was trimmed by 3 bases and the J gene end by 3 bases; junction bases not matched to a gene: 3. This chain's CDR3 is CASSIRGLDTEAFF. In nucleotides, the CDR3 is TGTGCCAGTAGTATCAGGGGGCTTGACACTGAAGCTTTCTTT.

This clone has a handful of counts. The chain is built from TRBV6-5 and TRBJ1-5; a possible D gene is TRBD1 (6 bases). Germline values: CDR1 MNHEY, CDR2 SVGAGI. V dropped 6 bases and J dropped 1 base, with 13 bases sitting between them. CDR3 length equals 15 residues. CDR3: CASRVFRGSNQPQHF. The CDR3 DNA sequence: TGTGCCAGCAGAGTTTTTAGGGGGAGCAATCAGCCCCAGCATTTT.

The rearrangement links TRBV11-2 to TRBJ2-7, with 10 bases fitting TRBD2. Trimming cost V 4 bases and J 0 bases; bases outside gene matches: 6. Germline V gene lookup returns CDR1 SGHAT and CDR2 FQNNGV. The CDR3 consists of 16 residues. This chain's CDR3 is CASSSEASGGSYEQYV. In DNA form, the CDR3 reads TGTGCCAGCAGCTCTGAAGCTAGCGGGGGCTCCTACGAGCAGTACGTC.

This clone was found once. The chain is built from TRBV5-8 and TRBJ1-1; the match to TRBD1 covers 8 bases. Unmatched junction bases numbered 2, after V lost 4 bases and J lost 3 bases. CDR1 and CDR2 from the germline V gene are SGHTS and YDEGEE. The CDR3 totals 13 residues. The chain's CDR3 is CASSPDRDTEAFF. The DNA of the CDR3 is TGTGCCAGCAGCCCGGACAGGGACACTGAAGCTTTCTTT.

This clone was observed a single time. CDR3 sequence reads: CASSEETGVDEKLFF. The CDR3 nucleotides are TGTGCCAGCAGTGAAGAGACAGGGGTCGATGAAAAACTGTTTTTT. The chain carries TRBV6-1 and TRBJ1-4; 8 nucleotides line up with TRBD1. Germline V gene sequence: CDR1 MNHNS, CDR2 SASEGT. After removal of 1 base from V and 6 bases from J, the junction contained 4 bases not matched to a gene. The CDR3 is 15 amino acids.

V usage is TRBV6-5 and J usage is TRBJ1-1, with 7 nucleotides matching TRBD1. The CDR3 consists of 14 residues. The trim removed 6 bases at V and 5 bases at J, leaving 9 bases unmatched. Germline V CDR1 and CDR2: MNHEY, SVGAGI. In DNA, the CDR3 is TGTGCCAGCAGAAGTCCAGGGGGGATGACTGAAGCTTTCTTT. Translating it yields CASRSPGGMTEAFF.

The rearrangement links TRBV5-1 to TRBJ1-4; TRBD1 might be the D (5 bases). CDR3 length: 13 amino acids. CDR1 is SGHRS, CDR2 YFSETQ, per germline. V was clipped by 2 bases and J by 7 bases, with 9 bases between them. DNA of the CDR3: TGCGCCAGCAGCTTCGAACAGGCTGAAAAACTGTTTTTT. This encodes CASSFEQAEKLFF.

The gene calls are TRBV6-5 and TRBJ1-2; D may be TRBD1 (6 bases). CDR3 length equals 15 residues. Germline V gene sequence: CDR1 MNHEY, CDR2 SVGAGI. Trimming stripped 6 bases from V and 4 bases from J, with 18 bases between. CDR3 nucleotide sequence: TGTGCCAGCAGAACGAAGGGGGGGGGTATCTATGGCTACACCTTC. It codes for CASRTKGGGIYGYTF.

The gene calls are TRBV5-1 and TRBJ1-3; D is uncertain. The V gene's germline CDR1 is SGHRS and CDR2 YFSETQ. This CDR3 contains 16 residues. Trimming took 4 bases from V and 2 from J, leaving 16 bases between them. CDR3 DNA sequence: TGCGCCAGCAGCCCACTTGGGCCCGGGGCTGGAAACACCATATATTTT. Protein: CASSPLGPGAGNTIYF. The complete variable domain, with remaining parts taken from reference TRBV5-1 and TRBJ1-3, reads KAGVTQTPRYLIKTRGQQVTLSCSPISGHRSVSWYQQTPGQGLQFLFEYFSETQRNKGNFPGRFSGRQFSNSRSEMNVSTLELGDSALYLCASSPLGPGAGNTIYFGEGSWLTVV.

The chain combines TRBV19 with TRBJ1-2, with D unresolved. CDR1 and CDR2 from the germline V gene are LNHDA and SQIVND (reference sequence). V lost 2 bases, J lost 8 bases, and 21 bases lay in between. The CDR3 is made up of 16 amino acids. The CDR3 loop is CASSIRGSGFEGGYTF. CDR3 DNA sequence: TGTGCCAGTAGTATAAGAGGGTCCGGGTTTGAAGGAGGCTACACCTTC.

The J gene is TRBJ2-1, the V gene TRBV3-1 (or the pseudogene TRBV3-2); D is undetermined. The CDR3 length is 14 residues. The V and J ends lost 1 base and 7 bases respectively, with 11 bases between them. Germline V CDR1 and CDR2: LGHDT, YNNKEL (reference sequence). CDR3 bases: TGTGCCAGCAGCCAAGCTAGTAGTTCGAATGAGCAGTTCTTC. It specifies CASSQASSSNEQFF.

The V gene is TRBV6-1, the J gene TRBJ1-6, with a possible D match to TRBD1 (5 bases). CDR1 MNHNS and CDR2 SASEGT come from the germline V gene. V was cut by 2 bases and J by 11 bases, with 13 bases left in between. The CDR3 runs 14 residues. This CDR3 is CASSELAGPPPLHF. Written as DNA, the CDR3 is TGTGCCAGCAGTGAACTAGCGGGACCCCCACCCCTCCACTTT.